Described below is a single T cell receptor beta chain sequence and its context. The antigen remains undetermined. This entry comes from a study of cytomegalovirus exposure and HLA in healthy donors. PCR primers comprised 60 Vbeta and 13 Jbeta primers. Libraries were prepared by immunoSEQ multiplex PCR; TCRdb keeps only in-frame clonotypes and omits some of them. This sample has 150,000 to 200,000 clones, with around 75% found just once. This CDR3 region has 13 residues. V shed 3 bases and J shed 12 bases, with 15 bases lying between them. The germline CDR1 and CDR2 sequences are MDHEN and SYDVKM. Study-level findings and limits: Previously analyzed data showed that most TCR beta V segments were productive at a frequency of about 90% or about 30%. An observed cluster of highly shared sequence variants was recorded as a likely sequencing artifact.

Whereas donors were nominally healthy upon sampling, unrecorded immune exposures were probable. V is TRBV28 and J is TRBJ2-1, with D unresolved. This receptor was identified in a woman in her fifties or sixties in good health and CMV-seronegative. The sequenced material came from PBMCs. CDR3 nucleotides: TGTGCCAGCAGTTTTAGCCTCACCCAGTGGCAGTTCTTC. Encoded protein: CASSFSLTQWQFF.